This T cell receptor (beta chain) was recovered during a study of human T cells and chemical hapten exposure. Broader study findings: Expanded TCR sets contained significantly more large CDR3 similarity clusters than controls.

Indicated time point: patch test 1, 2 weeks after DPC sensitization. Treatment defined: therapeutic diphenylcyclopropenone sensitization with weekly scalp DPC. Germline CDR1 LGHNA, CDR2 YSLEER. The CDR3 region is 9 residues in length, termini included. In the source study's methods: Samples held a median of around 100,000 TCRs, range about 23,224–690,600. TCRdb redid the calling of the RACE reads with MiXCR, one entry per CDR3 protein. It is TCRdb's table, rather than the study itself, that gives the V and J calls and clone size. The table has around 100,000 distinct CDR3 sequences, roughly 11% seen once. In regard to this clonotype: Antigen unknown. The CDR3 carries no conserved terminal phenylalanine or tryptophan, so it likely arises from a read error. The DNA is omitted, as the CDR3 cannot be located on it reliably, and the CDR3 follows TCRdb's listing.

The TCR was taken from a woman aged 40 to 50 with alopecia areata. Some clones in this sample may be carry-over from other donors' samples. The chain carries TRBV4-3 and TRBJ2-7; the D call of TRBD1 is as the table states it, not checked on the DNA. The sequenced sample was whole blood, obtained in connection with sensitization to the hapten diphenylcyclopropenone (DPC). The CDR3 spells CASSGTRQA.